The rows below give T cell receptor beta chains drawn from one sample of a study of CD8+ T cells in alopecia areata. Sequenced by immunoSEQ multiplex PCR; TCRdb stores in-frame clones only, minus some. Of some 110,000 clones detected, around 50% appear once; the ten largest clones hold 10% to 15%. The sample consisted of CD8+ T cells sorted from blood, taken at week 24, from a patient treated with tofacitinib. Receptors originate from a human donor with alopecia areata. Both conserved end residues are part of each CDR3. D genes are given only for firm matches. A clone size is listed for some rows: how often the clone was seen (once, few, many), or a class if it is expanded.

D gene,V gene,clone size,J gene,CDR3 protein,CDR3 DNA
.,TRBV13,.,TRBJ1-4,CASSSRTETNEKLFF,TGTGCCAGCAGCTCCCGGACAGAAACTAATGAAAAACTGTTTTTT
TRBD2,TRBV30,few,TRBJ2-7,CAWSSRGVYEQYF,TGTGCCTGGAGTTCGCGGGGGGTCTACGAGCAGTACTTC
TRBD2,TRBV7-8,few,TRBJ2-7,CASSLENLAGRTPYEQYF,TGTGCCAGCAGCTTAGAAAATCTAGCGGGGCGCACTCCCTACGAGCAGTACTTC
.,TRBV4-1,few,TRBJ1-1,CASSSRTTEAFF,TGCGCCAGCAGCTCTCGGACCACTGAAGCTTTCTTT
.,TRBV27,few,TRBJ2-7,CASSSRYEQYF,TGTGCCAGCAGTTCCAGATACGAGCAGTACTTC
.,TRBV14,.,TRBJ2-2,CASSHPGGELFF,TGTGCCAGCAGCCACCCGGGGGGGGAGCTGTTTTTT
TRBD1,TRBV2,.,TRBJ1-5,CASSDLTGYQPQHF,TGTGCCAGCAGTGACTTGACAGGGTACCAGCCCCAGCATTTT
.,TRBV19,few,TRBJ2-2,CASSLGLRTGELFF,TGTGCCAGTAGCCTCGGACTTCGCACCGGGGAGCTGTTTTTT
.,TRBV11-2,few,TRBJ2-7,CASSLGPPAYEQYF,TGTGCCAGCAGCTTAGGGCCTCCTGCCTACGAGCAGTACTTC
TRBD1,TRBV5-6,few,TRBJ2-7,CASSQRQGYEQYF,TGTGCCAGCAGCCAAAGACAGGGTTACGAGCAGTACTTC
TRBD2,TRBV6-5,.,TRBJ2-5,CASSYQGTSVPETQYF,TGTGCCAGCAGTTACCAGGGGACTAGCGTTCCAGAGACCCAGTACTTC
.,TRBV9,.,TRBJ1-6,CASSPGQRSVPLHF,TGTGCCAGCAGCCCAGGACAGAGGTCCGTACCCCTCCACTTT
.,TRBV29-1,few,TRBJ2-7,CSVLGAEQYF,TGCAGCGTTTTGGGAGCCGAGCAGTACTTC
.,TRBV27,.,TRBJ2-7,CASSFESSYEQYF,TGTGCCAGCAGTTTCGAGTCCTCCTACGAGCAGTACTTC
.,TRBV27,.,TRBJ1-5,CASSLSAKSHISNQPQHF,TGTGCCAGCAGTTTATCGGCCAAATCTCATATTAGCAATCAGCCCCAGCATTTT
TRBD1,TRBV9,.,TRBJ2-7,CASSVEQGSYEQYF,TGTGCCAGCAGCGTAGAACAGGGGTCCTACGAGCAGTACTTC
.,TRBV29-1,few,TRBJ1-1,CSVGANTEAFF,TGCAGCGTTGGGGCTAACACTGAAGCTTTCTTT
TRBD1,TRBV27,.,TRBJ2-7,CASSLARDSPYEQYF,TGTGCCAGCAGTTTAGCCCGGGACAGCCCCTACGAGCAGTACTTC
.,TRBV9,few,TRBJ2-3,CASSVGGSTDTQYF,TGTGCCAGCAGCGTAGGTGGCAGCACAGATACGCAGTATTTT
.,TRBV19,.,TRBJ1-1,CASKGWGLNTEAFF,TGTGCCAGCAAGGGATGGGGCCTCAACACTGAAGCTTTCTTT
.,TRBV9,few,TRBJ1-2,CASSPGPYYGYTF,TGTGCCAGCAGCCCGGGACCTTACTATGGCTACACCTTC
.,TRBV30,.,TRBJ1-1,CAWSLGTEAFF,TGTGCCTGGAGTCTAGGCACTGAAGCTTTCTTT
TRBD2,TRBV10-3,.,TRBJ2-5,CAISEEAGEQETQYF,TGTGCCATCAGTGAAGAAGCGGGGGAACAAGAGACCCAGTACTTC
.,TRBV30,.,TRBJ1-2,CAWSGGYGYTF,TGTGCCTGGAGTGGGGGTTATGGCTACACCTTC
.,TRBV7-7,.,TRBJ1-1,CASSLTENTEAFF,TGTGCTAGCAGCTTAACGGAGAACACTGAAGCTTTCTTT
.,TRBV14,few,TRBJ2-1,CASSPLGSSSYNEQFF,TGTGCCAGCAGCCCCCTAGGGTCCAGCTCCTACAATGAGCAGTTCTTC
.,TRBV4-3,.,TRBJ1-1,CASSQVLAADTEAFF,TGCGCCAGCAGCCAAGTCTTAGCTGCGGACACTGAAGCTTTCTTT
TRBD1,TRBV19,.,TRBJ1-1,CASSLGTANTEAFF,TGTGCCAGTAGCCTCGGGACAGCGAACACTGAAGCTTTCTTT
TRBD1,TRBV7-6,.,TRBJ1-5,CASSLLQGEFNQPQHF,TGTGCCAGCAGCCTACTCCAGGGGGAATTCAATCAGCCCCAGCATTTT
.,TRBV27,.,TRBJ2-7,CASSFPQDNDISYEQYF,TGTGCCAGCAGTTTTCCCCAAGATAATGACATATCCTACGAGCAGTACTTC
.,TRBV10-3,.,TRBJ1-1,CAITEENRRTEAFF,TGTGCCATCACTGAGGAGAATAGGCGGACTGAAGCTTTCTTT